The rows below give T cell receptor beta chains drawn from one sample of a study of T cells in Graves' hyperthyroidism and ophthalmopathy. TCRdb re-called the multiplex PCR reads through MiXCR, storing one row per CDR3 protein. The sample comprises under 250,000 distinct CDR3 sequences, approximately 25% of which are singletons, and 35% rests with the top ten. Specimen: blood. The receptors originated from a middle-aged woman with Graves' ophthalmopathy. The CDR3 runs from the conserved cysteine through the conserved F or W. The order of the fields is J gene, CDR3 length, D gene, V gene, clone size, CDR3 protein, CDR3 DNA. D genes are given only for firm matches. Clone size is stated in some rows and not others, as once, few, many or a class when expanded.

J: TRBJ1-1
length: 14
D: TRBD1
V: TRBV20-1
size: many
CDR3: CSARRGQGNTEAFF
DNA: TGCAGTGCTAGAAGGGGACAGGGGAACACTGAAGCTTTCTTT

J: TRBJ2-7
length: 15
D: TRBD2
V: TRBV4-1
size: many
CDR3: CASSQGSGTTYEQYF
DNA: TGCGCCAGCAGCCAGGGTAGCGGGACCACCTACGAGCAGTACTTC

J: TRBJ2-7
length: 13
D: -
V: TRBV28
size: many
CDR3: CASTHPLTYEQYF
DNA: TGTGCCAGCACCCACCCTCTTACCTACGAGCAGTACTTC

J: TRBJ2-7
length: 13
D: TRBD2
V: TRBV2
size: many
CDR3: CASKLAGAGEQYF
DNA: TGTGCCAGCAAGCTAGCGGGAGCTGGCGAGCAGTACTTC

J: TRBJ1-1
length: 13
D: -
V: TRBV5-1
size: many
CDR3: CASSLGVNTGAFF
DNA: TGCGCCAGCAGCTTGGGCGTGAACACTGGAGCTTTCTTT

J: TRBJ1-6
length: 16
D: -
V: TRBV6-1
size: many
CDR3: CASSVRDPTDASPLHF
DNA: TGTGCCAGCAGTGTCCGGGACCCCACGGACGCGTCACCCCTCCACTTT

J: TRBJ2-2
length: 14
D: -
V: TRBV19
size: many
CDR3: CASRPGSNTGELFF
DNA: TGTGCCAGTAGGCCCGGGAGTAACACCGGGGAGCTGTTTTTT

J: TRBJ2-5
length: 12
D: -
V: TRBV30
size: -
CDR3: CAWRRTQETQYF
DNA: TGTGCCTGGAGGCGGACACAAGAGACCCAGTACTTC

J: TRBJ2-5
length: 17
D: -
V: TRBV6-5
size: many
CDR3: CASSYSSISEGRETQYF
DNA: TGTGCCAGCAGTTACTCGAGTATATCGGAGGGGCGAGAGACCCAGTACTTC

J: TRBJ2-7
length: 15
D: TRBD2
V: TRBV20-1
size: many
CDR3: CSAIAYGTSPYEQYF
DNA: TGCAGTGCTATAGCCTACGGGACTAGCCCCTACGAGCAGTACTTC

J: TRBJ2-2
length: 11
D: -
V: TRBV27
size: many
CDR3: CATSRAGELFF
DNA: TGTGCCACATCAAGAGCCGGGGAGCTGTTTTTT

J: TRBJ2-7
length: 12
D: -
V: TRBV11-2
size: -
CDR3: CASNNPLDEQYF
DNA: TGTGCCAGCAACAACCCCTTGGACGAGCAGTACTTC

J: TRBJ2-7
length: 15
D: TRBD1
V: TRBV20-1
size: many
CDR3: CSAKVGTGVSYEQYF
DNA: TGCAGTGCTAAGGTCGGGACAGGGGTCTCCTACGAGCAGTACTTC

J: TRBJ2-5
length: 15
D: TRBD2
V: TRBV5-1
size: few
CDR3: CASSPIAGGQETQYF
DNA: TGCGCCAGCAGCCCTATCGCGGGAGGGCAAGAGACCCAGTACTTC

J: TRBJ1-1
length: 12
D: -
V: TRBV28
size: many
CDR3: CASNDGAAEAFF
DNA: TGTGCCAGCAACGATGGGGCAGCCGAAGCTTTCTTT

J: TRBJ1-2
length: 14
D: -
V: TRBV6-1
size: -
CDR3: CASSEVGREDGYTF
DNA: TGTGCCAGCAGTGAAGTGGGCAGGGAGGATGGCTACACCTTC

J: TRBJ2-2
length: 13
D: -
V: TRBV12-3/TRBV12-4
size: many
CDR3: CASSLLGARELFF
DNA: TGTGCCAGCAGTTTATTGGGAGCCCGGGAGCTGTTTTTT

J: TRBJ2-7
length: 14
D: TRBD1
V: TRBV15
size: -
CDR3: CATSQSTGGYEQYF
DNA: TGTGCCACCAGCCAATCGACAGGGGGCTACGAGCAGTACTTC

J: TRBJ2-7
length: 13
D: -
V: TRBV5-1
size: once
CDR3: CASSLEGLYEQYF
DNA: TGCGCCAGCAGCTTGGAGGGTCTATACGAGCAGTACTTC

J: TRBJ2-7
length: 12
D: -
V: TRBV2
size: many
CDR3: CASLGGDYEQYF
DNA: TGTGCCAGTTTAGGAGGGGACTACGAGCAGTACTTC

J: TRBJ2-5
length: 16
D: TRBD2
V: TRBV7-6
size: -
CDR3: CASIEGLAGGRETQYF
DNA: TGTGCCAGCATTGAGGGACTAGCGGGAGGGCGAGAGACCCAGTACTTC

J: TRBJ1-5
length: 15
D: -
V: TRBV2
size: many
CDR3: CASTYLGGGNQPQHF
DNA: TGTGCCAGCACCTACTTGGGGGGTGGCAATCAGCCCCAGCATTTT

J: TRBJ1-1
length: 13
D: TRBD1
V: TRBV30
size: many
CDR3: CAWSAYRGSEAFF
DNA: TGTGCCTGGAGTGCCTACAGGGGCTCTGAAGCTTTCTTT